These 25 T cell receptor beta chains were all obtained from the same sample, sequenced in a study of blood T cell repertoires in COVID-19. TCRdb's copy holds only in-frame clones and misses some; the assay was immunoSEQ multiplex PCR. In the table there are fewer than 450,000 clones, 88% of which are singletons. The sample taken for sequencing was PBMCs or T cells enriched from blood (not recorded which). These receptors all stem from a woman between 35 and 50 years old with acute COVID-19.

The chain employs TRBV5-6 and TRBJ1-4; the D gene is possibly TRBD1 (5 bases). The CDR3 spans 17 residues. Trimming pared 1 base from V and 3 bases from J, leaving 16 bases between. The germline V gene has CDR1 SGHDT and CDR2 YYEEEE. The chain's CDR3 is CASSLFQGHIANEKLFF. DNA of the CDR3: TGTGCCAGCAGCTTGTTTCAGGGCCATATAGCTAATGAAAAACTGTTTTTT.

The gene calls are TRBV2 and TRBJ1-6; TRBD1 agrees at 7 bases. Trimming removed 6 bases from V and 9 bases from J; junction bases left unmatched: 5. The CDR3 length is 13 residues. From germline, CDR1 is SNHLY and CDR2 FYNNEI. The CDR3 coding sequence is TGTGCCAGCAGCGACAGGGACTTTTCACCCCTCCACTTT. This gives the protein CASSDRDFSPLHF.

V and J are TRBV19 and TRBJ1-4, with D maybe TRBD1 (6 bases). In germline, CDR1 is LNHDA, CDR2 SQIVND (reference sequence). V gave up 3 bases and J gave up 0 bases, with 14 bases separating them. CDR3 size: 17 residues. This CDR3 is CASSIEQGFATNEKLFF. In DNA, the CDR3 is TGTGCCAGTAGTATTGAACAGGGATTCGCAACTAATGAAAAACTGTTTTTT.

This rearrangement joins TRBV25-1 to TRBJ1-2; 7 positions agree with TRBD1. The V and J ends lost 2 bases and 1 base, in that order; junction bases with no gene match: 4. CDR3 length: 15 amino acids. CDR1 and CDR2 from the germline V gene are MGHDK and SYGVNS. The CDR3 DNA reads as TGTGCCAGCAGTGAACCGGGACAGCTTAACTATGGCTACACCTTC. Translation: CASSEPGQLNYGYTF.

There are a few counts of this clone. The chain has TRBV19 and TRBJ1-5; D remains ambiguous. V was cut by 4 bases and J by 5 bases, with 9 bases left in between. CDR1 and CDR2 from the germline V gene are LNHDA and SQIVND (reference sequence). This CDR3 contains 13 residues. CDR3 region: CASSTGQYQPQHF. Here the CDR3 DNA reads TGTGCCAGTAGTACTGGGCAATATCAGCCCCAGCATTTT.

This sequence joins TRBV6-5 and TRBJ1-1; 8 nucleotides match TRBD1. The V gene's germline CDR1 is MNHEY and CDR2 SVGAGI. V shed 5 bases, J shed 7 bases, and the junction held 9 bases outside the gene matches. The CDR3 consists of 14 residues. The CDR3 DNA follows: TGTGCCAGCAGTCCACGGACAGGGTTCGGTGAAGCTTTCTTT. Protein product: CASSPRTGFGEAFF.

The V gene is TRBV19, the J gene TRBJ1-4, with 11 bases lining up with TRBD1. CDR1 LNHDA and CDR2 SQIVND come from the germline V gene (reference sequence). The J segment lost 7 bases and the V segment lost 6 bases, leaving 1 base of the junction unmatched. The CDR3 totals 13 residues. The CDR3 DNA reads TGTGCCAGTAGGGACAGGGGGCTTGAAAAACTGTTTTTT. Its protein product is CASRDRGLEKLFF.

The chain recombines TRBV11-2 with TRBJ1-2, with 8 bases that match TRBD1. Trimming cost V 3 bases and J 1 base; bases outside gene matches: 4. The CDR3 totals 15 residues. CDR1 SGHAT and CDR2 FQNNGV come from the germline V gene. The CDR3 coding sequence is TGTGCCAGCAGCTTGACAGGGGCCTTTAACTATGGCTACACCTTC. Protein product: CASSLTGAFNYGYTF.

The genes are TRBV5-1 and TRBJ1-3; 7 bases map to TRBD1. Trimming took 4 bases from V and 0 from J; bases not matched to a gene: 10. The CDR3 totals 17 residues. Germline V gene lookup returns CDR1 SGHRS and CDR2 YFSETQ. The CDR3 nucleotides read TGCGCCAGCAGCCCCAGGACAGGCACTATCTCTGGAAACACCATATATTTT. Translated: CASSPRTGTISGNTIYF.

V usage is TRBV3-1 (or the pseudogene TRBV3-2) and J usage is TRBJ1-5, with 8 bases lining up with TRBD1. Per germline, CDR1 LGHDT and CDR2 YNNKEL (reference sequence). This CDR3 contains 15 residues. After removal of 4 bases from V and 2 bases from J, the junction contained 4 bases not matched to a gene. As DNA, the CDR3 is TGTGCCAGCAGCCGTGGACAGGGAGGCAATCAGCCCCAGCATTTT. It specifies CASSRGQGGNQPQHF.

The chain combines TRBV14 with TRBJ1-3; possibly TRBD1 for D (6 bases). The ends were cut back, 2 bases at V and 2 bases at J, with 10 bases in the middle. The germline V gene has CDR1 SGHDN and CDR2 FVKESK. The CDR3 extends over 15 amino acids. DNA for the CDR3: TGTGCCAGCAGCCAAAGCTCAGGGGCTGGAAACACCATATATTTT. Translated: CASSQSSGAGNTIYF. The full variable domain, with the rest looked up from reference TRBV14 and TRBJ1-3, is EAGVTQFPSHSVIEKGQTVTLRCDPISGHDNLYWYRRVMGKEIKFLLHFVKESKQDESGMPNNRFLAERTGGTYSTLKVQPAELEDSGVYFCASSQSSGAGNTIYFGEGSWLTVV.

The chain carries TRBV7-9 and TRBJ1-2, with TRBD1 as a possible D gene (5 bases). The length of the CDR3 is 15 residues. CDR1 is SEHNR, CDR2 FQNEAQ, per germline (reference sequence). With 5 bases removed from V and 4 bases from J, the gap between germline ends came to 17 bases. CDR3 sequence (DNA): TGTGCCAGCAGCGCCCCTGACAGACCATTCTATGGCTACACCTTC. This translates into CASSAPDRPFYGYTF.

This clone came up once. The chain carries TRBV3-1 (or the pseudogene TRBV3-2) and TRBJ2-5, with 10 nucleotides matching TRBD2. CDR3 length equals 15 residues. V trimming: 4 bases; J trimming: 2 bases; junction bases outside the gene matches: 4. Germline CDR1 and CDR2: LGHDT and YNNKEL (reference sequence). The CDR3: CASSPGTSEQETQYF. CDR3 nucleotides: TGTGCCAGCAGCCCGGGGACTAGCGAACAAGAGACCCAGTACTTC.

This clone was counted once. V gene TRBV2 combines with J gene TRBJ1-1; no reliable D call. V lost 2 bases and J 5 bases, leaving 12 bases between the germline ends. Looked up from germline, CDR1 is SNHLY and CDR2 is FYNNEI. The length of the CDR3 is 14 residues. The CDR3 spells CASSERGMGTEAFF. As DNA, the CDR3 is TGTGCCAGCAGTGAACGAGGGATGGGGACTGAAGCTTTCTTT. The variable domain in full, completed from reference TRBV2 and TRBJ1-1, reads EPEVTQTPSHQVTQMGQEVILRCVPISNHLYFYWYRQILGQKVEFLVSFYNNEISEKSEIFDDQFSVERPDGSNFTLKIRSTKLEDSAMYFCASSERGMGTEAFFGQGTRLTVV.

The chain joins TRBV9 to TRBJ1-5, with 7 bases matching TRBD1. V shed 3 bases and J 7 bases; nucleotides not matched to a gene: 4. This CDR3 region has 13 residues. Germline CDR1 and CDR2: SGDLS and YYNGEE. CDR3 region: CASSGTGEQPQHF. The CDR3 nucleotides are TGTGCCAGCAGCGGAACAGGGGAACAGCCCCAGCATTTT. The variable domain in full, with the rest retrieved from reference TRBV9 and TRBJ1-5, is DSGVTQTPKHLITATGQRVTLRCSPRSGDLSVYWYQQSLDQGLQFLIQYYNGEERAKGNILERFSAQQFPDLHSELNLSSLELGDSALYFCASSGTGEQPQHFGDGTRLSIL.

The J gene is TRBJ2-2, the V gene TRBV9; D perhaps matches TRBD2 (5 bases). This CDR3 has 13 amino acids. Trimming removed 2 bases from V and 7 bases from J, with 9 bases in between. Per germline, CDR1 SGDLS and CDR2 YYNGEE. The CDR3 DNA is TGTGCCAGCAGCGTCAGTGGAGGCGGGGAGCTGTTTTTT. As protein: CASSVSGGGELFF.

This clone was seen a few times. The rearrangement joins TRBV11-2 to TRBJ2-3; 8 bases are shared with TRBD1. CDR1 is SGHAT and CDR2 is FQNNGV in the germline V gene. The CDR3 has 16 amino acids. V shed 2 bases and J 3 bases; nucleotides not matched to a gene: 7. In nucleotides, the CDR3 is TGTGCCAGCAGCTTACTCCCCACAGGGGGAACAGATACGCAGTATTTT. This encodes CASSLLPTGGTDTQYF. The full variable domain, in which reference TRBV11-2 and TRBJ2-3 provide the parts outside the CDR3, is EAGVAQSPRYKIIEKRQSVAFWCNPISGHATLYWYQQILGQGPKLLIQFQNNGVVDDSQLPKDRFSAERLKGVDSTLKIQPAKLEDSAVYLCASSLLPTGGTDTQYFGPGTRLTVL.

This clone appeared once. V is TRBV9 and J is TRBJ2-7, with 12 bases fitting TRBD1. J lost 5 bases, V lost 3 bases, and 6 bases had no gene match. Germline V gene sequence: CDR1 SGDLS, CDR2 YYNGEE. The CDR3 covers 15 residues. Here the CDR3 DNA reads TGTGCCAGCAGCGCCGGGACAGGGGGCTTCCACGAGCAGTACTTC. Translated: CASSAGTGGFHEQYF.

This chain uses TRBV15 with TRBJ1-5; 7 bases align to TRBD1. CDR3 length equals 15 residues. V lost 7 bases, J lost 7 bases, and 13 bases stayed unmatched. CDR1 LNHNV and CDR2 YYDKDF come from the germline V gene (reference sequence). DNA of the CDR3: TGTGCCACCACCCTACTAACAGGGGCCGGACAGCCCCAGCATTTT. This codes for CATTLLTGAGQPQHF. The full variable domain, its missing parts supplied by reference TRBV15 and TRBJ1-5, is DAMVIQNPRYQVTQFGKPVTLSCSQTLNHNVMYWYQQKSSQAPKLLFHYYDKDFNNEADTPDNFQSRRPNTSFCFLDIRSPGLGDTAMYLCATTLLTGAGQPQHFGDGTRLSIL.

The gene calls are TRBV15 and TRBJ2-2; a possible D gene is TRBD2 (5 bases). Germline V CDR1 and CDR2: LNHNV, YYDKDF (reference sequence). The CDR3 contains 16 residues. Trimming took off 0 bases at V and 3 bases at J, with 11 bases between the two ends. This chain's CDR3 is CATSRDGRTHTGELFF. The CDR3 coding sequence is TGTGCCACCAGCAGAGATGGTAGGACTCACACCGGGGAGCTGTTTTTT.

The chain uses TRBV19 and TRBJ1-4, with a tentative D call TRBD1 (5 bases). This CDR3 is built from 15 residues. With 6 bases removed from V and 7 bases from J, the gap between germline ends came to 18 bases. Germline V gene sequence: CDR1 LNHDA, CDR2 SQIVND (reference sequence). The CDR3 sequence: CASRTTGRRSEKLFF. The CDR3 bases are TGTGCCAGTAGGACCACAGGCCGAAGAAGTGAAAAACTGTTTTTT.

The rearrangement uses TRBV21-1 and TRBJ1-1; TRBD1, the table's D call, lacks a check against the DNA. TRBV21-1 is flagged as a pseudogene. This CDR3 is 18 amino acids long. CDR3 in amino acids: CASSVGDRTGGKDTEAFF. The CDR3 nucleotides are TGTGCCAGCAGCGTCGGCGACCGGACAGGGGGCAAGGACACTGAAGCTTTCTTT.

This chain joins TRBV15 and TRBJ2-1; unclear D gene. The CDR3 is 16 amino acids. V was shortened by 0 bases and J by 5 bases, with 14 bases between the two germline ends. CDR1 is LNHNV, CDR2 YYDKDF, per germline (reference sequence). The CDR3: CATSRDLPGTDNEQFF. The CDR3 coding sequence is TGTGCCACCAGCAGAGATCTACCAGGTACGGACAATGAGCAGTTCTTC.

This CDR3 is CATGVATGELFF. The CDR3 DNA reads as TGTGCCACGGGGGTGGCCACCGGGGAGCTGTTTTTT. This chain uses TRBV10-3 with TRBJ2-2; D is perhaps TRBD2 (6 bases). Germline lookup yields CDR1 ENHRY and CDR2 SYGVKD. With 10 bases removed from V and 4 bases from J, the gap between germline ends came to 10 bases. The CDR3 runs 12 residues.

The chain combines TRBV11-2 with TRBJ1-1; D is perhaps TRBD1 (6 bases). The CDR3 length is 15 residues. Per the germline V gene, CDR1 is SGHAT and CDR2 is FQNNGV. Trimming left V 1 base short and J 5 bases short, with 14 bases between. The CDR3 nucleotides read TGTGCCAGCAGCTTAGCGGGGCTGACAGGTACTGAAGCTTTCTTT. The encoded protein is CASSLAGLTGTEAFF.